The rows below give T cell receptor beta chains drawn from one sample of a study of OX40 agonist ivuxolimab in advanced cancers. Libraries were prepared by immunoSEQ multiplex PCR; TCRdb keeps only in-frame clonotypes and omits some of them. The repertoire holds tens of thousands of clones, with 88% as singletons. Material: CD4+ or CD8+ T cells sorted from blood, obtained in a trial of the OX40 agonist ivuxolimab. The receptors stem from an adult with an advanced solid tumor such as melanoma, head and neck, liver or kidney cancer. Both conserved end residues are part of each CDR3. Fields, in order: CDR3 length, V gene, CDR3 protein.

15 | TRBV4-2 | CASSPGASADTEAFF
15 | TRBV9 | CASSATGHGSYGYTF
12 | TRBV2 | CAGGTSGYEQYF
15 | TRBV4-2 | CASSERLALSDTQYF
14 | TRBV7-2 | CASSSWGGRTEAFF
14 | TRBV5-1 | CASSPDPWGTEAFF
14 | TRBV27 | CASSGGMMAYEQYF
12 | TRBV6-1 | CASSGRDTEAFF
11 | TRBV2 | CASNVGRKAFF
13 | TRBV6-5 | CASSYSGGGGYTF
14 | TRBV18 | CASSPGQNGNTIYF
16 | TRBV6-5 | CASSYSTVSGANVLTF
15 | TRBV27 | CASSVRGQTSYEQYF
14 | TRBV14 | CASSRPGFGYGYTF
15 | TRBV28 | CASTAAGSVHQPQHF
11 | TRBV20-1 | CSATHYNEQFF
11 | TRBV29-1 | CSHSSYNEQFF
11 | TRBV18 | CASSPGETQYF
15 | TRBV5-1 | CASSPSGQSNYGYTF
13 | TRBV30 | CAWSVGQADTQYF
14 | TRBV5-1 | CASSDHRGGETQYF
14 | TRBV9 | CASSSGQGGQPQHF
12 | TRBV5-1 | CASSVDRGGYTF
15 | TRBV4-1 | CASSQGGRSTDTQYF
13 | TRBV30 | CAWSKGVGQPQHF
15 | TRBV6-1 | CASATGTTSTDTQYF
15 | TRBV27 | CASSSQQGAYNEQYF
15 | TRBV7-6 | CASSQGLPGRNEQFF
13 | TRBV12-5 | CASGTGVNQPQHF
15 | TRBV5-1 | CASSLAPGAISPLHF
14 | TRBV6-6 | CASSPAAGWDGYTF
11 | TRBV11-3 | CASRSKETQYF
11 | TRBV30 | CAWIPWAGAFF
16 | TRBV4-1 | CASSPTSGGTTYEQYF
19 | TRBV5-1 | CASSSRFFSVQGSYNEQFF
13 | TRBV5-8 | CASSPGQLGELFF
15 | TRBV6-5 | CASSSQGAGDSPLHF
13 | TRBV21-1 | CASSKGGLQGYTF
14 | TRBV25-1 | CASSDEGDRHGYTF
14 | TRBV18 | CASSPERASDTQYF
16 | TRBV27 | CASRKTGKGYTDTQYF
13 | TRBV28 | CASRGGSSETQYF
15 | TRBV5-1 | CASSLGTGNYNEQFF
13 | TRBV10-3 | CAISERQKETQYF
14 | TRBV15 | CATSRGGGDQPQHF